This TCR beta chain is from a study of technical replicates of blood from a handful of donors. Sequenced by immunoSEQ multiplex PCR; TCRdb stores in-frame clones only, minus some. The data show tens of thousands of clones, with more than 90% seen just once and about 4.5% held by the top ten. Trimming took off 7 bases at V and 0 bases at J, with 13 bases between the two ends. The CDR3 spans 14 residues. Germline V gene data show CDR1 as SGHKS and CDR2 as YYEKEE (reference sequence). The specimen was PBMCs. The V and J genes are TRBV5-5 and TRBJ1-2; D might be TRBD1 (5 bases). The clonotype comes from a human donor in good health. Some clones in this sample may be carry-over from other donors' samples. This chain's CDR3 is CASRRGGANYGYTF. Here the CDR3 DNA reads TGTGCCAGCCGACGGGGGGGAGCTAACTATGGCTACACCTTC.